Listed here is a single T cell receptor (beta chain). The entry originates in a study of metastatic and nonmetastatic thyroid tumors. About the study: Repertoires from blood and tumor or nodule tissue of malignant and benign thyroid patients were compared.

MiXCR reprocessed the PCR reads for TCRdb. There are approximately 7,000 clones in the sample; 39% occur only once, and under 30% lies in the top ten. Germline V CDR1 and CDR2: DFQATT, SNEGSKA (reference sequence). This CDR3 has 15 residues. Trimming removed 0 bases from V and 6 bases from J, with 15 bases in between. Every patient was untreated before thyroid surgery. This clonotype was sampled from a female donor with papillary thyroid cancer or a benign thyroid nodule (not recorded which). Some clones in this sample may be carry-over from other donors' samples. Specimen: tumor tissue. The V and J genes are TRBV20-1 and TRBJ2-1; D perhaps matches TRBD2 (6 bases). CDR3 nucleotides: TGCAGTGCTAGAGATCTTGGCGGGAATACCAATGAGCAGTTCTTC. This codes for CSARDLGGNTNEQFF.